This T cell receptor beta chain originates from a study of T cell changes during pregnancy in multiple sclerosis. Deletions cut 1 base from V and 1 base from J, with 8 bases between. This CDR3 is built from 14 residues. From germline, CDR1 is SGHTA and CDR2 FQGNSA. Of note for this clone: This same CDR3 is encoded by further DNA sequences in the sample.

Generated by immunoSEQ multiplex PCR, the TCRdb table keeps only in-frame clones and is missing some. The sample has roughly 90,000 clones; approximately 90% are singletons. The TCR comes from a female donor in good health, enrolled as a control in a pregnancy study. V usage is TRBV7-2 and J usage is TRBJ2-7, with D maybe TRBD2 (6 bases). The sample in question was peripheral blood, obtained in the first trimester of pregnancy. CDR3 residues: CASSLGAGSYEQYF. The CDR3 nucleotides are TGTGCCAGCAGCTTAGGGGCGGGGTCCTACGAGCAGTACTTC.